This T cell receptor (beta chain) derives from a study of blood T cell repertoires in COVID-19. The overall study: T cells, B-cell-depleted T cells, or PBMCs provided the cDNA or gDNA that served as material.

Participants were aged about 18 to 90 years, lived in roughly 25 US areas, and enrolled virtually. Researchers sorted participants into cohorts using their self-reported clinical history. Produced via immunoSEQ multiplex PCR; TCRdb's table is partial and in-frame only. The sample holds around 310,000 clones; about nine tenths are singletons and the top ten take roughly a tenth. The V and J ends lost 6 bases and 7 bases respectively, with 13 bases between them. CDR1 and CDR2 from the germline V gene are SNHLY and FYNNEI. The length of the CDR3 is 13 residues. The sequencing input was PBMCs or T cells enriched from blood (not recorded which). This TCR was recovered from a woman aged 30 to 39 who had recovered from COVID-19. The chain links TRBV2 to TRBJ1-5; D is uncertain. In DNA, the CDR3 is TGTGCCAGCAGGGGCCAGATGAAACAGCCCCAGCATTTT. It is translated as CASRGQMKQPQHF. Full variable domain (missing parts from reference TRBV2 and TRBJ1-5): EPEVTQTPSHQVTQMGQEVILRCVPISNHLYFYWYRQILGQKVEFLVSFYNNEISEKSEIFDDQFSVERPDGSNFTLKIRSTKLEDSAMYFCASRGQMKQPQHFGDGTRLSIL.